Listed here is a single T cell receptor beta chain. These data come from a study of cytomegalovirus exposure and HLA in healthy donors. Profiling relied on immunoSEQ multiplex PCR, and the TCRdb table lists in-frame clones only, not all of them. The table has 200,000 or so clones, approximately 90% seen once. Per germline, CDR1 PRHDT and CDR2 FYEKMQ (reference sequence). Trimming removed 5 bases from V and 0 bases from J; junction bases left unmatched: 2. The CDR3 loop spans 14 amino acids. This clonotype was sampled from a young woman in good health and CMV-seronegative. This chain joins TRBV13 and TRBJ1-2; TRBD1 matches 8 bases. The sequenced material came from PBMCs. In DNA, the CDR3 is TGTGCCAGCAGCCTGGGACAGGCTAACTATGGCTACACCTTC. This gives the protein CASSLGQANYGYTF.